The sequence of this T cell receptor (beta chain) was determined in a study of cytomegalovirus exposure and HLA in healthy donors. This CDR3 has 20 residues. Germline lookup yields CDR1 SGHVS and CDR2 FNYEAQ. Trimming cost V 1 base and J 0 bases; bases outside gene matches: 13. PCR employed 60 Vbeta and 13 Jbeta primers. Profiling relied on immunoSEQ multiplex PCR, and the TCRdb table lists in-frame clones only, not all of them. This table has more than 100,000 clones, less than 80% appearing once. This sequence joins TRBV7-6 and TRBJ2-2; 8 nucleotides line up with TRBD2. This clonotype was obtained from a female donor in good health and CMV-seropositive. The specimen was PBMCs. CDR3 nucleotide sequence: TGTGCCAGCAGCTTAGGGGTTAGCGGGGCCAGAACCGCGAACACCGGGGAGCTGTTTTTT. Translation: CASSLGVSGARTANTGELFF.